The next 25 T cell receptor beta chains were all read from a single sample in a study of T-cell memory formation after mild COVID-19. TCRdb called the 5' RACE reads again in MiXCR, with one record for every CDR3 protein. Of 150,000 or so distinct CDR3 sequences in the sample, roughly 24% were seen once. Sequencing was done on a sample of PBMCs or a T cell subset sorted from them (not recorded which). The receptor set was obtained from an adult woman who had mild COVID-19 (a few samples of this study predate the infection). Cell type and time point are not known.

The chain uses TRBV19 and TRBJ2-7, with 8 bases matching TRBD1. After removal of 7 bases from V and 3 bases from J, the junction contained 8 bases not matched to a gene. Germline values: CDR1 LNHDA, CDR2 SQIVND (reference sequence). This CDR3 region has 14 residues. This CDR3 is CASTPGTGDYEQYF. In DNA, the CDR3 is TGTGCCAGTACACCCGGGACAGGTGACTACGAGCAGTACTTC. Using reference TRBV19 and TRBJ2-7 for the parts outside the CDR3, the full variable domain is DGGITQSPKYLFRKEGQNVTLSCEQNLNHDAMYWYRQDPGQGLRLIYYSQIVNDFQKGDIAEGYSVSREKKESFPLTVTSAQKNPTAFYLCASTPGTGDYEQYFGPGTRLTVT.

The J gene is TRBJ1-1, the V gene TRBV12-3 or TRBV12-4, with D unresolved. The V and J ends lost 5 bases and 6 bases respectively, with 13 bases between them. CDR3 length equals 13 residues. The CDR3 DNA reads TGTGCCAGCAGTCGTCGGCCCCCGGCTGAAGCTTTCTTT. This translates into CASSRRPPAEAFF.

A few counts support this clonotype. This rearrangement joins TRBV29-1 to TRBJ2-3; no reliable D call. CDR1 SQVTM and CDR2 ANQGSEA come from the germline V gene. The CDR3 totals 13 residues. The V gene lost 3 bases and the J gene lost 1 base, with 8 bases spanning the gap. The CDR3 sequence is CSVEYPGTDTQYF. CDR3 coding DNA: TGCAGCGTTGAGTACCCGGGCACAGATACGCAGTATTTT.

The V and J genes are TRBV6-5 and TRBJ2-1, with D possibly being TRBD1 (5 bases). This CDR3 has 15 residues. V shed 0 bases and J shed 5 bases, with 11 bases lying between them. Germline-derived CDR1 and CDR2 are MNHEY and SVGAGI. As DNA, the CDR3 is TGTGCCAGCAGTTACTCTAACATGGGGCACAATGAGCAGTTCTTC. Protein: CASSYSNMGHNEQFF.

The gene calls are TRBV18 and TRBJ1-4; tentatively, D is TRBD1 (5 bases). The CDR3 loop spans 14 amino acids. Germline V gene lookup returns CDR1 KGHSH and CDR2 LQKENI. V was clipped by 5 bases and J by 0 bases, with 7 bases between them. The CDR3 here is CASSDSATNEKLFF. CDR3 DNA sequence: TGTGCCAGCTCAGACAGCGCAACTAATGAAAAACTGTTTTTT. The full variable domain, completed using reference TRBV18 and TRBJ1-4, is NAGVMQNPRHLVRRRGQEARLRCSPMKGHSHVYWYRQLPEEGLKFMVYLQKENIIDESGMPKERFSAEFPKEGPSILRIQQVVRGDSAAYFCASSDSATNEKLFFGSGTQLSVL.

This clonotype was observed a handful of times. For the CDR3, the DNA is TGCGCCAGCAGCCCGGGTCTCCAAGAGACCCAGTACTTC. Translated: CASSPGLQETQYF. The chain joins TRBV5-1 to TRBJ2-5; D uncertain. The CDR3 loop spans 13 amino acids. Germline-derived CDR1 and CDR2 are SGHRS and YFSETQ. The V end lost 4 bases, the J end lost 1 base, and 8 bases lay between the germline ends.

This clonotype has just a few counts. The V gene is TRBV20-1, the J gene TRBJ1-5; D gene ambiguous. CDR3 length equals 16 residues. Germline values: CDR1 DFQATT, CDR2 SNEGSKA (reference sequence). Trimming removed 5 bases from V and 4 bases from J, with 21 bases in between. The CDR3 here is CSAPQPTDGINQPQHF. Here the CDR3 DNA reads TGCAGTGCTCCCCAACCAACTGACGGGATTAATCAGCCCCAGCATTTT.

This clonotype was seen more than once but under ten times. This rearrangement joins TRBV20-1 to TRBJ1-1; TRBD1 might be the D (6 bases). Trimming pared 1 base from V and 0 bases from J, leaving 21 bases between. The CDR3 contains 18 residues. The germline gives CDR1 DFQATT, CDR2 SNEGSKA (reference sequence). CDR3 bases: TGCAGTGCTAGAGCATTGGTTGGGGGCGGGCCAATGAACACTGAAGCTTTCTTT. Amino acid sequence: CSARALVGGGPMNTEAFF.

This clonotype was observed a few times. The CDR3 bases are TGCGCCAGCAGCGTTGACAGGGGATTCTGGAACACTGAAGCTTTCTTT. Amino acid sequence: CASSVDRGFWNTEAFF. The rearrangement links TRBV5-1 to TRBJ1-1; 8 nucleotides line up with TRBD1. Germline-derived CDR1 and CDR2 are SGHRS and YFSETQ. The CDR3 extends over 16 amino acids. The V gene end was trimmed by 4 bases and the J gene end by 1 base; junction bases not matched to a gene: 9.

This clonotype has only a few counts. CDR3 nucleotides: TGTGCCAGCAGCCCGAGTACCGCCAGCACAGATACGCAGTATTTT. Amino acid sequence: CASSPSTASTDTQYF. V is TRBV7-6 and J is TRBJ2-3; D not certain. Trimming removed 5 bases from V and 0 bases from J, with 12 bases in between. CDR3 size: 15 residues. Germline V gives CDR1 SGHVS, CDR2 FNYEAQ. The full variable domain, in which reference TRBV7-6 and TRBJ2-3 provide the parts outside the CDR3, is GAGVSQSPRYKVTKRGQDVALRCDPISGHVSLYWYRQALGQGPEFLTYFNYEAQQDKSGLPNDRFSAERPEGSISTLTIQRTEQRDSAMYRCASSPSTASTDTQYFGPGTRLTVL.

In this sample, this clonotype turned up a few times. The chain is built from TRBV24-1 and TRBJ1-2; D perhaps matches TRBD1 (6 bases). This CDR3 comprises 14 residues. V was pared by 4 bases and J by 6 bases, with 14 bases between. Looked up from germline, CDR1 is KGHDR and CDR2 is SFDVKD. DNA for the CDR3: TGTGCCACCAGTGAGCCCGGGACACCGGATGGCTACACCTTC. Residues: CATSEPGTPDGYTF.

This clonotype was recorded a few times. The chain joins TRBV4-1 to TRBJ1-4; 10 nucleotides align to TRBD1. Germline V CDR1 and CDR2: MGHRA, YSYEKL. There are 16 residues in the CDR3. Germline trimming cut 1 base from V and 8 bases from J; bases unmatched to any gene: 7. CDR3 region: CASSQGGDRGFEKLFF. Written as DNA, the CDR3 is TGCGCCAGCAGCCAAGGGGGGGACAGGGGATTCGAAAAACTGTTTTTT.

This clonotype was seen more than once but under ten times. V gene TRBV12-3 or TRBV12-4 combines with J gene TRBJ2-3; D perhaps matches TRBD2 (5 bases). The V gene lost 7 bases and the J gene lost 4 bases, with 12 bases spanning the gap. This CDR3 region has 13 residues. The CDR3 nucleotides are TGTGCCAGCATTATTCGGGGTGCAGATACGCAGTATTTT. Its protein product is CASIIRGADTQYF.

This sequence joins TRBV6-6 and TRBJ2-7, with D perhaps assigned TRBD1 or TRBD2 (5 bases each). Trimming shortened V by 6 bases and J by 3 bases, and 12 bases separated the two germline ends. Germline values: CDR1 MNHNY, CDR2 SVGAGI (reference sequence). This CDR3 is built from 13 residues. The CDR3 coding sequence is TGTGCCAGCAGAGAGGGTGACAGCTACGAGCAGTACTTC. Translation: CASREGDSYEQYF.

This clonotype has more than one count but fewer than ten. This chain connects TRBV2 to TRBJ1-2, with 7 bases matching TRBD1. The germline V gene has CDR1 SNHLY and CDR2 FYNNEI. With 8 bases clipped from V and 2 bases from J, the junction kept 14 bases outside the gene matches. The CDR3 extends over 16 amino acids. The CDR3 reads CASGGDSLLLNYGYTF. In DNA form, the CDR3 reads TGTGCCAGCGGGGGGGACAGCCTCCTTCTCAACTATGGCTACACCTTC. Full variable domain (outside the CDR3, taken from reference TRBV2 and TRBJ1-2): EPEVTQTPSHQVTQMGQEVILRCVPISNHLYFYWYRQILGQKVEFLVSFYNNEISEKSEIFDDQFSVERPDGSNFTLKIRSTKLEDSAMYFCASGGDSLLLNYGYTFGSGTRLTVV.

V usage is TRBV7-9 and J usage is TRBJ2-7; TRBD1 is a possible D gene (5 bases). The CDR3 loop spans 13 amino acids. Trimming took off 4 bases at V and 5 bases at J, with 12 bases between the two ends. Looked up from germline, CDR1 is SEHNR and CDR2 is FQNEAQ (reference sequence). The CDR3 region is CASSSTGSHEQYF. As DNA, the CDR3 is TGTGCCAGCAGCTCAACAGGAAGCCACGAGCAGTACTTC. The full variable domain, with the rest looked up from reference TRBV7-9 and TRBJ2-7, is DTGVSQNPRHKITKRGQNVTFRCDPISEHNRLYWYRQTLGQGPEFLTYFQNEAQLEKSRLLSDRFSAERPKGSFSTLEIQRTEQGDSAMYLCASSSTGSHEQYFGPGTRLTVT.

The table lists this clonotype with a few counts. This CDR3 is CASSVPLGQGAGEQYF. In nucleotides, the CDR3 is TGTGCCAGCAGCGTACCCCTCGGACAGGGGGCGGGGGAGCAGTACTTC. V gene TRBV5-6 combines with J gene TRBJ2-7; 11 positions agree with TRBD1. CDR3 size: 16 residues. Germline loops: CDR1 SGHDT, CDR2 YYEEEE. With V trimmed by 4 bases and J by 7 bases, 13 bases remained unmatched.

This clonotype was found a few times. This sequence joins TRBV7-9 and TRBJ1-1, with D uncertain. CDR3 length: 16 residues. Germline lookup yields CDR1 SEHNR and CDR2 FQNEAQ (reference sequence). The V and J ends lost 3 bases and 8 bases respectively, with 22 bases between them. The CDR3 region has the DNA TGTGCCAGCAGCTTGAGTCCTGGGCCAGTCGTTCCCGAAGCTTTCTTT. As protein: CASSLSPGPVVPEAFF.

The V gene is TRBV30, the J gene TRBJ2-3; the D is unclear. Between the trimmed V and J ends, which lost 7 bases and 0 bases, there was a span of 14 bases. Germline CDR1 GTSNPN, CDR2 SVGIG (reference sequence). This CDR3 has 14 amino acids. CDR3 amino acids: CAYTVTTSTDTQYF. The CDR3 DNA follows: TGTGCCTATACCGTTACCACTAGCACAGATACGCAGTATTTT.

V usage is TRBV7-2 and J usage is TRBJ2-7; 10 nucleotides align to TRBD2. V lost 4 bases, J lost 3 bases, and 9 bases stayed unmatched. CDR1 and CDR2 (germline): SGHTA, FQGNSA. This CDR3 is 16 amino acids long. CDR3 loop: CASSSRLAGYDYEQYF. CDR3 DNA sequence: TGTGCCAGCAGCTCAAGACTAGCGGGTTATGACTACGAGCAGTACTTC.

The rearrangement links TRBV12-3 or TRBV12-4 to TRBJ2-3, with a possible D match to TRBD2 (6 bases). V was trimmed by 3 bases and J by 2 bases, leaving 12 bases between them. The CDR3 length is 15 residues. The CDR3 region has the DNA TGTGCCAGCAGTTTCTCGGGGGAGAACACAGATACGCAGTATTTT. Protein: CASSFSGENTDTQYF.

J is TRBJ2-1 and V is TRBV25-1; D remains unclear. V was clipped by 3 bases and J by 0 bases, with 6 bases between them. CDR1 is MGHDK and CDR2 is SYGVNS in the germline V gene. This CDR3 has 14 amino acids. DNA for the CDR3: TGTGCCAGCAGTGAGGCCATCTCCTACAATGAGCAGTTCTTC. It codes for CASSEAISYNEQFF.

DNA of the CDR3: TGCGCCAGCAATCCGGGATTTGGTTTCGGGGAGCTGTTTTTT. The encoded protein is CASNPGFGFGELFF. This chain links TRBV5-1 with TRBJ2-2; D might be TRBD2 (5 bases). The CDR3 sequence is 14 residues long. The germline gives CDR1 SGHRS, CDR2 YFSETQ. Between the trimmed V and J ends, which lost 6 bases and 7 bases, there was a span of 16 bases. The whole variable domain, filled in from reference TRBV5-1 and TRBJ2-2, reads KAGVTQTPRYLIKTRGQQVTLSCSPISGHRSVSWYQQTPGQGLQFLFEYFSETQRNKGNFPGRFSGRQFSNSRSEMNVSTLELGDSALYLCASNPGFGFGELFFGEGSRLTVL.

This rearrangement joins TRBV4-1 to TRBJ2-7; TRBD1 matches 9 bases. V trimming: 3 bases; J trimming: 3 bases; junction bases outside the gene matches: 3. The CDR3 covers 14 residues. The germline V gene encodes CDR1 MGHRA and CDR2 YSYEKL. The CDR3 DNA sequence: TGCGCCAGCAGCCAGACAGGGGGAGGCTACGAGCAGTACTTC. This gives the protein CASSQTGGGYEQYF.

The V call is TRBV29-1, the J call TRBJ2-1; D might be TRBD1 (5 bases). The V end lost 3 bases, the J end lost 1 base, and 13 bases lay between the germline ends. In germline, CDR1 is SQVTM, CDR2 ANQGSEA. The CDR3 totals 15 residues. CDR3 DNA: TGCAGCGTTGACCCGGTGGGGCGATCCTACAATGAGCAGTTCTTC. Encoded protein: CSVDPVGRSYNEQFF.